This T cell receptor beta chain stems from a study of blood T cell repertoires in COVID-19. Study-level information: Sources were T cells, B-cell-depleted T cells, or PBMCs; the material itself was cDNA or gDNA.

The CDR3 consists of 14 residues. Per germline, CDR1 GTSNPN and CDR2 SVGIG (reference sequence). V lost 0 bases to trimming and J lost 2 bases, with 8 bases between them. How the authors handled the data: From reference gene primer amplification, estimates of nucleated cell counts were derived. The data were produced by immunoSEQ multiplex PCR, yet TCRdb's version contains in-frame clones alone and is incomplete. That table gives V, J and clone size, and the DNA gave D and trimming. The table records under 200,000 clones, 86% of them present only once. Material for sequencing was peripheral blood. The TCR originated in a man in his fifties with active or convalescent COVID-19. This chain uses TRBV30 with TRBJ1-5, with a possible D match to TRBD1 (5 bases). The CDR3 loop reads CAWSVQARNQPQHF. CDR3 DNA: TGTGCCTGGAGTGTACAGGCTCGCAATCAGCCCCAGCATTTT. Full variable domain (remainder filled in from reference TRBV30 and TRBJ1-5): SQTIHQWPATLVQPVGSPLSLECTVEGTSNPNLYWYRQAAGRGLQLLFYSVGIGQISSEVPQNLSASRPQDRQFILSSKKLLLSDSGFYLCAWSVQARNQPQHFGDGTRLSIL.